The 12 T cell receptor beta chains in this list originate from one sample, sequenced in a study of blood T cell repertoires in COVID-19. The repertoire was sequenced with immunoSEQ multiplex PCR; TCRdb's copy has only in-frame clones and lacks some. The repertoire holds some 50,000 clones, about nine tenths seen once, with approximately 6.2% in the top ten. The sequencing sample was made of peripheral blood. The receptors originated from a man in his forties with acute or convalescent COVID-19.

The chain employs TRBV5-1 and TRBJ1-6; D is ambiguous. The CDR3 length is 15 residues. Deletions cut 0 bases from V and 8 bases from J, with 12 bases between. CDR1 SGHRS and CDR2 YFSETQ come from the germline V gene. Written as DNA, the CDR3 is TGCGCCAGCAGCTTGGCTGGGCAGAGATATTCACCCCTCCACTTT. Translated: CASSLAGQRYSPLHF.

The chain carries TRBV19 and TRBJ2-5, with D tentatively TRBD2 (5 bases). The CDR3 runs 14 residues. Per germline, CDR1 LNHDA and CDR2 SQIVND (reference sequence). The ends were cut back, 0 bases at V and 3 bases at J, with 8 bases in the middle. CDR3 residues: CASSIDPAEETQYF. CDR3 bases: TGTGCCAGTAGTATAGATCCAGCGGAAGAGACCCAGTACTTC.

The chain employs TRBV28 and TRBJ2-5, with 15 bases fitting TRBD2. The V gene end was trimmed by 5 bases and the J gene end by 5 bases; junction bases not matched to a gene: 6. The CDR3 is made up of 16 amino acids. Looked up from germline, CDR1 is MDHEN and CDR2 is SYDVKM. CDR3 bases: TGTGCCAGCAGTCCGGGACTAGCGGGAGGACAGGAGACCCAGTACTTC. It yields the protein CASSPGLAGGQETQYF.

CDR3 loop: CASSPQGDGYTF. The CDR3, as DNA: TGCGCCAGCAGCCCGCAGGGGGACGGCTACACCTTC. This rearrangement joins TRBV5-1 to TRBJ1-2, with 7 bases lining up with TRBD1. The ends lost 4 bases at V and 8 bases at J; junction bases unmatched: 5. Per the germline V gene, CDR1 is SGHRS and CDR2 is YFSETQ. This CDR3 is 12 amino acids long.

The chain is built from TRBV30 and TRBJ1-5, with D perhaps TRBD1 (6 bases). The CDR3 loop spans 12 amino acids. V was shortened by 5 bases and J by 5 bases, with 10 bases between the two germline ends. CDR1 GTSNPN and CDR2 SVGIG come from the germline V gene (reference sequence). CDR3 nucleotides: TGTGCCTGGGGCCGGACAGATCAGCCCCAGCATTTT. This sequence encodes CAWGRTDQPQHF.

In this sample, this clone turned up once. The V gene is TRBV9, the J gene TRBJ2-3, with a tentative D call TRBD1 (7 bases). V lost 0 bases and J lost 0, with 14 bases in between. Germline V CDR1 and CDR2: SGDLS, YYNGEE. CDR3 size: 17 residues. Written as DNA, the CDR3 is TGTGCCAGCAGCGTAGGTCAGGGGGGTACGAGCACAGATACGCAGTATTTT. It is translated as CASSVGQGGTSTDTQYF. Variable domain in full (rest from reference TRBV9 and TRBJ2-3): DSGVTQTPKHLITATGQRVTLRCSPRSGDLSVYWYQQSLDQGLQFLIQYYNGEERAKGNILERFSAQQFPDLHSELNLSSLELGDSALYFCASSVGQGGTSTDTQYFGPGTRLTVL.

The chain carries TRBV5-1 and TRBJ2-7, with 11 positions matching TRBD1. The CDR3 runs to 16 residues. Germline V CDR1 and CDR2: SGHRS, YFSETQ. V lost 3 bases, J lost 0 bases, and 5 bases stayed unmatched. CDR3: CASSSGTGGHSYEQYF. DNA for the CDR3: TGCGCCAGCAGCTCCGGGACAGGGGGTCACTCCTACGAGCAGTACTTC.

This clone was seen only a few times. The chain couples TRBV12-3 or TRBV12-4 to TRBJ2-5; possibly TRBD2 for D (5 bases). The CDR3 covers 13 residues. V gave up 6 bases and J gave up 5 bases, with 13 bases separating them. The CDR3 reads CASRGLPGETQYF. The CDR3 region has the DNA TGTGCCAGCAGAGGACTGCCCGGGGAGACCCAGTACTTC.

The V gene is TRBV6-5, the J gene TRBJ2-5; D is undetermined. CDR3 length equals 14 residues. Germline assignment: CDR1 MNHEY and CDR2 SVGAGI. The V gene lost 7 bases and the J gene lost 5 bases, with 17 bases spanning the gap. The DNA for the CDR3 is TGTGCCAGCATGAGGTCAAGCGTTGGGGAGACCCAGTACTTC. This translates into CASMRSSVGETQYF.

The chain couples TRBV18 to TRBJ2-7; the D gene is possibly TRBD1 (5 bases). This CDR3 has 12 residues. With 3 bases removed from V and 5 bases from J, the gap between germline ends came to 8 bases. Germline V lookup: CDR1 KGHSH, CDR2 LQKENI. DNA of the CDR3: TGTGCCAGCTCACCCGCCAGGGACGAGCAGTACTTC. This codes for CASSPARDEQYF.

V is TRBV9 and J is TRBJ1-1; 10 nucleotides agree with TRBD1. Germline assignment: CDR1 SGDLS and CDR2 YYNGEE. The V and J ends lost 0 bases and 8 bases, in that order; junction bases with no gene match: 7. The CDR3 contains 15 residues. CDR3 bases: TGTGCCAGCAGCGTAGCCCTGACAGGGGGCGAGGAAGCTTTCTTT. This encodes CASSVALTGGEEAFF.

The J gene is TRBJ1-6, the V gene TRBV4-2; 7 nucleotides line up with TRBD1. The CDR3 is made up of 17 amino acids. Trimming took 1 base from V and 7 from J; bases not matched to a gene: 10. Germline V gene lookup returns CDR1 LGHNA and CDR2 YNFKEQ. The CDR3 region has the DNA TGTGCCAGCAGCCAAGGGGGGGCGGGACAGCCGAATTCACCCCTCCACTTT. As protein: CASSQGGAGQPNSPLHF.